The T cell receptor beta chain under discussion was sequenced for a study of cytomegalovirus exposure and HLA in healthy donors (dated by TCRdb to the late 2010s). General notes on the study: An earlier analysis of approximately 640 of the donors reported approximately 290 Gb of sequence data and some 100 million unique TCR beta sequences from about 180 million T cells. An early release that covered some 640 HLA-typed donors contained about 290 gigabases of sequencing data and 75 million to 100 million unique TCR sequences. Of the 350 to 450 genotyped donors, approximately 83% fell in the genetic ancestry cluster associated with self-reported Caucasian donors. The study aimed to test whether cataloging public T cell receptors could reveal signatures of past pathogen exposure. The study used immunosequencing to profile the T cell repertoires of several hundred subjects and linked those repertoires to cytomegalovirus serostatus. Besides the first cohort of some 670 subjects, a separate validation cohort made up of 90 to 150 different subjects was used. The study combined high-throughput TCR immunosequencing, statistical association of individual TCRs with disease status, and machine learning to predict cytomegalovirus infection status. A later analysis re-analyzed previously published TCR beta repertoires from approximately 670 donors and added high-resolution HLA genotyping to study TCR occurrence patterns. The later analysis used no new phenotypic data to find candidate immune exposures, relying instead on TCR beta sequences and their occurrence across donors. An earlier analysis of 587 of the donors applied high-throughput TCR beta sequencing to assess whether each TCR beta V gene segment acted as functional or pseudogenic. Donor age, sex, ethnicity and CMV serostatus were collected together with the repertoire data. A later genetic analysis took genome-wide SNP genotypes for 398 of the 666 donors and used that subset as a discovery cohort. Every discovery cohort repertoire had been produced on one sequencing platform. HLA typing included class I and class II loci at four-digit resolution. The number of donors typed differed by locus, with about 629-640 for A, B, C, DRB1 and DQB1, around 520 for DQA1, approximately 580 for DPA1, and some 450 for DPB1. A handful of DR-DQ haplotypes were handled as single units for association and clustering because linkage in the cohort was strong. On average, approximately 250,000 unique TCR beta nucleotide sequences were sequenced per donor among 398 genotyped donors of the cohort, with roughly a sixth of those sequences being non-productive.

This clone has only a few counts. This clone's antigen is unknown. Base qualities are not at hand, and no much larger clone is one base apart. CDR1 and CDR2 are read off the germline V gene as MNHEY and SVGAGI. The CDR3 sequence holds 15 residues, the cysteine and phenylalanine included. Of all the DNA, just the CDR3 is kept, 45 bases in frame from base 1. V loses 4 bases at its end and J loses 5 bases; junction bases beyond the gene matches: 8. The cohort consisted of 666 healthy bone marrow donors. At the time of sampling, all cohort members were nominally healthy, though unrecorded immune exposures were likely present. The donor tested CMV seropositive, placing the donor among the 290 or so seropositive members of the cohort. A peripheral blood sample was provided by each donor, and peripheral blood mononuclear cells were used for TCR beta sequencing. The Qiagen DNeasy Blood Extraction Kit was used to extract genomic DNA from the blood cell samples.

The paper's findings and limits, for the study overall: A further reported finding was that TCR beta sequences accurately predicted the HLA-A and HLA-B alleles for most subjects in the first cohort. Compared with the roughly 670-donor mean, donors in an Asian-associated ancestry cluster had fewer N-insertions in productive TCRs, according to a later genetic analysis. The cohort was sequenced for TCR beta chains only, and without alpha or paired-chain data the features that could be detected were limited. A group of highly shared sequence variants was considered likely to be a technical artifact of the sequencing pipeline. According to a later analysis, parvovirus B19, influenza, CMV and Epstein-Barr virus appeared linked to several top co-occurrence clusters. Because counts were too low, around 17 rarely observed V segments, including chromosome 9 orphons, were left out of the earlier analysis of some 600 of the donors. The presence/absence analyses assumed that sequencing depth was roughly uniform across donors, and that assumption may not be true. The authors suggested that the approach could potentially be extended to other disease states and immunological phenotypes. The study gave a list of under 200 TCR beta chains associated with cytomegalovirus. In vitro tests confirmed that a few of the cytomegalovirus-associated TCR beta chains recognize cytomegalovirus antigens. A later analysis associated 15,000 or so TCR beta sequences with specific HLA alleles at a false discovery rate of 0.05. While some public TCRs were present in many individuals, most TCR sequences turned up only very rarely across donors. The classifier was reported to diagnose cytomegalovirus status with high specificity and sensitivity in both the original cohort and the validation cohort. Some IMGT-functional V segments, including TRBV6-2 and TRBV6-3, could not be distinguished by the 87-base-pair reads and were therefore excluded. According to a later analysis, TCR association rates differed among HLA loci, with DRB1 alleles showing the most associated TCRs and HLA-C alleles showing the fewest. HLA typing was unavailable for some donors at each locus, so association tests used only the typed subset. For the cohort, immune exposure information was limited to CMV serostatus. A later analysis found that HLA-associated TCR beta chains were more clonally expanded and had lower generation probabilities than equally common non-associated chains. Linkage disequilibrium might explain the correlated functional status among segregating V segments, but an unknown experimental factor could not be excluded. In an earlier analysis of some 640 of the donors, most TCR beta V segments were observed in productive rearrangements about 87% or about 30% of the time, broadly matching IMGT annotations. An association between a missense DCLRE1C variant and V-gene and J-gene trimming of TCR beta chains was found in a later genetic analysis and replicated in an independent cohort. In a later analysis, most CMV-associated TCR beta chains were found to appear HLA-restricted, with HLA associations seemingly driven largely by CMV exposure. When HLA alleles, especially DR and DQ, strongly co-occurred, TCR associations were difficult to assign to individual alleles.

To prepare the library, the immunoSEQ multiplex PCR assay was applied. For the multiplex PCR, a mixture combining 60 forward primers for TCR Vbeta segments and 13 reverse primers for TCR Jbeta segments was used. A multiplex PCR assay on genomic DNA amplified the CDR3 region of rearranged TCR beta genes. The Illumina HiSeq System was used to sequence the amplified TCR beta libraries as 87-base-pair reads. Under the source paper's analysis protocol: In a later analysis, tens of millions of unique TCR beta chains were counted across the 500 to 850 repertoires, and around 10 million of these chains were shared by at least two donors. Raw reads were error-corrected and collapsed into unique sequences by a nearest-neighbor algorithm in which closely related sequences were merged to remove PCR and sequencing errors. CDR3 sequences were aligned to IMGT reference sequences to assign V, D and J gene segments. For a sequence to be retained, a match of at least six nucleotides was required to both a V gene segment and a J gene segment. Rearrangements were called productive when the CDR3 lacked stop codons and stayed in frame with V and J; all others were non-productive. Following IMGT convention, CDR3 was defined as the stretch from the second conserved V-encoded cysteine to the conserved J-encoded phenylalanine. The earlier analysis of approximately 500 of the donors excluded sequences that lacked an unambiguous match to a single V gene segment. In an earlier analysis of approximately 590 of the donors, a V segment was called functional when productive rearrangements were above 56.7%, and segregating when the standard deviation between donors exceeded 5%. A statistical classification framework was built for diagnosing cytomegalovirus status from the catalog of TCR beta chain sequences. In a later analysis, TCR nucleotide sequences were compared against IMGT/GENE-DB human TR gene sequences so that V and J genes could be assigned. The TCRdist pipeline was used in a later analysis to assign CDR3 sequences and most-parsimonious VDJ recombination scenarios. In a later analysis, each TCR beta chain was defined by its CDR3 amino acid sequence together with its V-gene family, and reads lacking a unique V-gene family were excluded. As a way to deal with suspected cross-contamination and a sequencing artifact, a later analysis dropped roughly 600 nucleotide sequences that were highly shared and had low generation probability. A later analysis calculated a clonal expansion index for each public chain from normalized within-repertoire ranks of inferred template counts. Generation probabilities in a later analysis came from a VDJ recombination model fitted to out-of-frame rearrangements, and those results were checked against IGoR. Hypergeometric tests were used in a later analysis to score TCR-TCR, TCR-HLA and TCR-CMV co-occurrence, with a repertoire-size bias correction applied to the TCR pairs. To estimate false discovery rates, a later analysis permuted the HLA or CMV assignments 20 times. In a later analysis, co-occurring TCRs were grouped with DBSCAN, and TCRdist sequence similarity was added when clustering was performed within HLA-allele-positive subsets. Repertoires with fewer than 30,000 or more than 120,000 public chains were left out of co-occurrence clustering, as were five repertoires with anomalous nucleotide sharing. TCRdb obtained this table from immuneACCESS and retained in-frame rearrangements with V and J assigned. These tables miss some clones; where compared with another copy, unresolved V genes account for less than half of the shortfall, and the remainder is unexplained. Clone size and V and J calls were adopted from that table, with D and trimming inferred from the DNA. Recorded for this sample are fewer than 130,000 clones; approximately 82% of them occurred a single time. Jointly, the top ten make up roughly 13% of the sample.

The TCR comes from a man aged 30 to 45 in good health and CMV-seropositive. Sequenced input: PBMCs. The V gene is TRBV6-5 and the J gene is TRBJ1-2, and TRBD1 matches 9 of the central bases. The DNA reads TGTGCCAGCAGTTCCCCGGGACAGGGTTGGTATGGCTACACCTTC. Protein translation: CASSSPGQGWYGYTF.